A selection of T cell receptor beta chains follows, all from one sample in a study of CD8+CD57+ T cells in acquired aplastic anemia. TCRdb reanalysed the reads using MiXCR and keeps one entry per CDR3 protein. The sample shows around 140,000 distinct CDR3 sequences, approximately 41% of them seen only once. What was sequenced was sorted CD4+, CD8+, or CD8+CD57+ T cells (not recorded which) from PBMCs. The receptors originated from a human donor in good health, serving as a control. Each CDR3 is given without its conserved first and last residue.

v_call: TRBV2; cdr3_aa: ASSERWTGGNEQF
v_call: TRBV5-6; cdr3_aa: ASSLGRGNQPQH
v_call: TRBV20-1; cdr3_aa: SASGTSGRGSYNEQF
v_call: TRBV19; cdr3_aa: ASSIPRRKRGIEAF
v_call: TRBV7-9; cdr3_aa: ATGRPRTYEQY
v_call: TRBV10-1; cdr3_aa: ASSEKRYGSTEAF
v_call: TRBV19; cdr3_aa: ASQDDFYGYT
v_call: TRBV4-2; cdr3_aa: ASSGDGPGYNEQF
v_call: TRBV30; cdr3_aa: AWSVRTLGGDTQY
v_call: TRBV2; cdr3_aa: ASSAGRQETQH
v_call: TRBV27; cdr3_aa: ASSLTFRGRNTEAF
v_call: TRBV6-5; cdr3_aa: ASSSSNSPGHTEAF
v_call: TRBV2; cdr3_aa: ASREQAQGNEKLF
v_call: TRBV20-1; cdr3_aa: SARSPVEYRLTGTDTQY
v_call: TRBV4-2; cdr3_aa: ASSPDRGGSDTQY
v_call: TRBV9; cdr3_aa: ASSPGTRTGELF
v_call: TRBV5-1; cdr3_aa: ASSLPGASYEQY
v_call: TRBV10-2; cdr3_aa: ASSESIWGETQY
v_call: TRBV10-3; cdr3_aa: AIRITGGNYGYT
v_call: TRBV9; cdr3_aa: ASSQSPFEQF
v_call: TRBV20-1; cdr3_aa: SAHDPGTLYT
v_call: TRBV15; cdr3_aa: ATATRATRNSPLH
v_call: TRBV9; cdr3_aa: ASRYRHDTEAF
v_call: TRBV30; cdr3_aa: AWTAGVVSGYT
v_call: TRBV29-1; cdr3_aa: RIPRGTYEQY
v_call: TRBV6-1; cdr3_aa: ASSETETTAYSNYGYT
v_call: TRBV2; cdr3_aa: ASSLEPTGGHEQY
v_call: TRBV2; cdr3_aa: ASNGQYNSPLH
v_call: TRBV12-3/TRBV12-4; cdr3_aa: ASSPEDSEQF
v_call: TRBV3-1; cdr3_aa: ASSRNPTIFYGYT
v_call: TRBV7-9; cdr3_aa: ASSPQRGSSYEQY
v_call: TRBV7-9; cdr3_aa: ASSLERVYEQY
v_call: TRBV20-1; cdr3_aa: SVSSGRADTQY
v_call: TRBV7-2; cdr3_aa: ASSLGLAYYNEQF
v_call: TRBV19; cdr3_aa: ASTLFLGGGTEAF
v_call: TRBV29-1; cdr3_aa: SAGSRGWETQY
v_call: TRBV19; cdr3_aa: ASSPGHLNYGYT
v_call: TRBV25-1; cdr3_aa: ASSQESGTSDYEQY
v_call: TRBV5-1; cdr3_aa: ASSSAGAQETQY
v_call: TRBV6-1; cdr3_aa: ASRDSYNQPQH